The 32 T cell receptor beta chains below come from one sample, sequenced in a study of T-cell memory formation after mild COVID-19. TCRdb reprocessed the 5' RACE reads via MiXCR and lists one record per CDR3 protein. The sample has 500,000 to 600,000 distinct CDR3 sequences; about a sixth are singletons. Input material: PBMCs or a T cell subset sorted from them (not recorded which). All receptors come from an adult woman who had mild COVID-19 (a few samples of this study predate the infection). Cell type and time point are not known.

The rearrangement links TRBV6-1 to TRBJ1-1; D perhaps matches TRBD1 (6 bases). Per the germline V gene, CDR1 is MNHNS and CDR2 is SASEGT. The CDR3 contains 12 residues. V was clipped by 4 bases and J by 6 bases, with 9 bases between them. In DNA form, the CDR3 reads TGTGCCAGCAGTGGGGACAACCCTGAAGCTTTCTTT. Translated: CASSGDNPEAFF.

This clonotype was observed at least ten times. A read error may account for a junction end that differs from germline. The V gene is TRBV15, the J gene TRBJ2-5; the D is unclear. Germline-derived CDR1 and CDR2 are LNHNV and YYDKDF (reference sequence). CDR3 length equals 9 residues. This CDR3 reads CDYQETQYF. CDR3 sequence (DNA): TGTGACTACCAGGAGACCCAGTACTTC.

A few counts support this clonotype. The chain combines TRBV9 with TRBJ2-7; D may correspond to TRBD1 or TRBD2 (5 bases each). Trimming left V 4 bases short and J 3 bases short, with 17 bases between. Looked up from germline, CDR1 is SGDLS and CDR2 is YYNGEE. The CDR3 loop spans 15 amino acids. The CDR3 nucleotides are TGTGCCAGCAGCCCCGGGGACCGGGATTACTACGAGCAGTACTTC. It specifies CASSPGDRDYYEQYF. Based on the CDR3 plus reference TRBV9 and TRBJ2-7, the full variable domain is DSGVTQTPKHLITATGQRVTLRCSPRSGDLSVYWYQQSLDQGLQFLIQYYNGEERAKGNILERFSAQQFPDLHSELNLSSLELGDSALYFCASSPGDRDYYEQYFGPGTRLTVT.

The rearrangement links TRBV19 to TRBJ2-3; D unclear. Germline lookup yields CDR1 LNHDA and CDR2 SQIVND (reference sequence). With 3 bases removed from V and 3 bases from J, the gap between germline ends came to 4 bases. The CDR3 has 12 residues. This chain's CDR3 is CASSIDTDTQYF. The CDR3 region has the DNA TGTGCCAGTAGTATCGATACAGATACGCAGTATTTT.

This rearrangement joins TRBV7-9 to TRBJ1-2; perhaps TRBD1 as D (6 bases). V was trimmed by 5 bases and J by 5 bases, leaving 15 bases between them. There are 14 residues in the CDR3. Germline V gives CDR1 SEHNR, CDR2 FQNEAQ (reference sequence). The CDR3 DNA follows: TGTGCCAGCAGCCCGGATGGGGGGCAATATGGCTACACCTTC. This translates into CASSPDGGQYGYTF.

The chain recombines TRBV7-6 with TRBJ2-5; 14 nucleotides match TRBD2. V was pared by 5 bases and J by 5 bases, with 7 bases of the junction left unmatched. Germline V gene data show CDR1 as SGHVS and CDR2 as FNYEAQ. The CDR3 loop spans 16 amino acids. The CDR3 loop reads CASSTGTSGGTETQYF. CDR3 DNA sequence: TGTGCCAGCAGCACCGGGACTAGCGGGGGAACGGAGACCCAGTACTTC.

The CDR3 sequence: CASGLGSGNEQFF. The CDR3 nucleotides read TGTGCTAGTGGTTTGGGGTCGGGCAATGAGCAGTTCTTC. V is TRBV12-5 and J is TRBJ2-1; no definite D call. The germline V gene encodes CDR1 LGHNT and CDR2 FRNRAP. The V end was cut by 1 base, the J end by 6 bases, with 7 bases between. The CDR3 has 13 residues.

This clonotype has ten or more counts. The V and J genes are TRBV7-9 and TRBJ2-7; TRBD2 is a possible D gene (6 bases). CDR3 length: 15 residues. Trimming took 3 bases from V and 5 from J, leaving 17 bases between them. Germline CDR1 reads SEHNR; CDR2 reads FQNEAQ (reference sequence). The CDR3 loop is CASSLVTGRGNEQYF. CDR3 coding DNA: TGTGCCAGCAGCTTGGTGACCGGGAGAGGCAACGAGCAGTACTTC.

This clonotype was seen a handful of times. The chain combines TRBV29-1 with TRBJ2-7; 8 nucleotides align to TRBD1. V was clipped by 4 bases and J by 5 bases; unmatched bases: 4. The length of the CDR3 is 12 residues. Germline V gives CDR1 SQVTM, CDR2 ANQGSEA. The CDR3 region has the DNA TGCAGCGTTGTCAGGGGGCGCGACGAGCAGTACTTC. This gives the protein CSVVRGRDEQYF.

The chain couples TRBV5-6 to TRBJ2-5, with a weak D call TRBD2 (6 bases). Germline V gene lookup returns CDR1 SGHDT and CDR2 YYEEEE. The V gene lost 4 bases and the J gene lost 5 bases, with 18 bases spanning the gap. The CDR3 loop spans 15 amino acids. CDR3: CASSRTGDLRETQYF. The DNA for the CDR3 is TGTGCCAGCAGCCGGACGGGGGACCTCCGGGAGACCCAGTACTTC.

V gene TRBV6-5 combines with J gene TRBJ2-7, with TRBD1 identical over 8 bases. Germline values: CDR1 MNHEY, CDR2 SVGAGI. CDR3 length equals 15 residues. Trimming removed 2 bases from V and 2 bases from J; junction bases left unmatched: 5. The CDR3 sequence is CASSYVQGAAYEQYF. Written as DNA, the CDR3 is TGTGCCAGCAGTTACGTGCAGGGGGCCGCCTACGAGCAGTACTTC.

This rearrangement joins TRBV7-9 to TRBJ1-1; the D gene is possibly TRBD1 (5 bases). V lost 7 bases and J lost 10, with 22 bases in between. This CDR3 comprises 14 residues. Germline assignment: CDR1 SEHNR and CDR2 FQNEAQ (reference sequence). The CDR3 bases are TGTGCCAGCAATGGGGCCGGGAGGACCGGGAGAGCTTTCTTT. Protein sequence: CASNGAGRTGRAFF.

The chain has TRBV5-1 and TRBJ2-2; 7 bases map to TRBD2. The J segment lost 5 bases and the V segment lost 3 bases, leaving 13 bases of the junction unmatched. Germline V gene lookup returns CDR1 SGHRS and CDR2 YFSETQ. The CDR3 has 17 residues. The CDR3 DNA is TGCGCCAGCAGCTCCGTGGGCCGGCGGGAGAAGACCGGGGAGCTGTTTTTT. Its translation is CASSSVGRREKTGELFF.

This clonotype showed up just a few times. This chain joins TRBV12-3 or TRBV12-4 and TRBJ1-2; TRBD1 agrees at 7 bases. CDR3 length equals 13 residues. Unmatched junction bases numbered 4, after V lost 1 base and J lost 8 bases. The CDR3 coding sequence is TGTGCCAGCAGTTTAGGAGGGGGCCTGGGCTACACCTTC. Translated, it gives CASSLGGGLGYTF.

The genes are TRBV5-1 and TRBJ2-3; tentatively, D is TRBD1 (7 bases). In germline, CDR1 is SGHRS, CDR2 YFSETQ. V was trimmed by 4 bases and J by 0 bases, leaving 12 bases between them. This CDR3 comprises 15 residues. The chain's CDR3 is CASSQTGTSTDTQYF. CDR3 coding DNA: TGCGCCAGCAGCCAGACAGGGACTAGCACAGATACGCAGTATTTT.

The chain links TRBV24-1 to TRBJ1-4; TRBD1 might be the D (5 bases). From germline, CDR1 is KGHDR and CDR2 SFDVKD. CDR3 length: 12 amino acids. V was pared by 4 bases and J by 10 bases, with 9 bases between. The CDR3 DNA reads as TGTGCCACCAGTGACCCGGGGGGAAAACTGTTTTTT. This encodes CATSDPGGKLFF.

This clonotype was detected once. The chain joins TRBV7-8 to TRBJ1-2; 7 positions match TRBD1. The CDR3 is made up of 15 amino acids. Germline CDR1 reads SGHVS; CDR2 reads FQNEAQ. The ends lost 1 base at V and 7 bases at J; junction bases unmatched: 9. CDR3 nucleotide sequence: TGTGCCAGCAGCTTAGGGGGACAGTTATCAAGTGGCTACACCTTC. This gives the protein CASSLGGQLSSGYTF.

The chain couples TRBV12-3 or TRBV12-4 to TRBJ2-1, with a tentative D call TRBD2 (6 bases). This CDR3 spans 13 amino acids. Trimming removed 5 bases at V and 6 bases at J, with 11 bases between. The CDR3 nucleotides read TGTGCCAGCAGTCCACGGGACTTCAATGAGCAGTTCTTC. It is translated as CASSPRDFNEQFF.

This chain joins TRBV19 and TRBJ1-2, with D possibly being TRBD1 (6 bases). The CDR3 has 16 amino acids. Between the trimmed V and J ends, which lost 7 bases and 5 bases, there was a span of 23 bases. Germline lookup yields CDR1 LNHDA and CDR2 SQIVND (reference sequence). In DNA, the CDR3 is TGTGCCAGTACCCCGGGACACCCCGTGGGGATATATGGCTACACCTTC. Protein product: CASTPGHPVGIYGYTF. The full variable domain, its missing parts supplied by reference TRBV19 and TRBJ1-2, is DGGITQSPKYLFRKEGQNVTLSCEQNLNHDAMYWYRQDPGQGLRLIYYSQIVNDFQKGDIAEGYSVSREKKESFPLTVTSAQKNPTAFYLCASTPGHPVGIYGYTFGSGTRLTVV.

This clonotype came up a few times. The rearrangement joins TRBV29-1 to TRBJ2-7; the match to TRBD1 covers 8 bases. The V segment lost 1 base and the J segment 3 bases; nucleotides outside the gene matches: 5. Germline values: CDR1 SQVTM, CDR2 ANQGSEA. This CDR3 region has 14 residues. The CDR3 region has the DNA TGCAGCGTTGAAGGGACAGGGTCTGACTACGAGCAGTACTTC. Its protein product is CSVEGTGSDYEQYF.

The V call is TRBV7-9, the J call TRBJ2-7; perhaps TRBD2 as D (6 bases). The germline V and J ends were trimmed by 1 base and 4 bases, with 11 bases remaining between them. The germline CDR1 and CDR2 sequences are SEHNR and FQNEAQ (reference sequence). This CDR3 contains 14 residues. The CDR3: CASSLVGTGYEQYF. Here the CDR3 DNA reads TGTGCCAGCAGCTTAGTAGGGACTGGATACGAGCAGTACTTC. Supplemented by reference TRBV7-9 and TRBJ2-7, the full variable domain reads DTGVSQNPRHKITKRGQNVTFRCDPISEHNRLYWYRQTLGQGPEFLTYFQNEAQLEKSRLLSDRFSAERPKGSFSTLEIQRTEQGDSAMYLCASSLVGTGYEQYFGPGTRLTVT.

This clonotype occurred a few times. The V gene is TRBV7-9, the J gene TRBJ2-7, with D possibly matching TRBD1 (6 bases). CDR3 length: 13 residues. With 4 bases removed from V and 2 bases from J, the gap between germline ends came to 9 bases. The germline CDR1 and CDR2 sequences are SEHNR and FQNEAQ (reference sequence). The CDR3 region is CASSYGGPYEQYF. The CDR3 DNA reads TGTGCCAGCAGCTATGGGGGCCCCTACGAGCAGTACTTC.

The CDR3 reads CATSEGSGLSSTDTQYF. CDR3 sequence (DNA): TGTGCCACCAGTGAGGGCAGCGGGTTATCTAGCACAGATACGCAGTATTTT. The genes are TRBV24-1 and TRBJ2-3, with D perhaps TRBD2 (6 bases). Germline-derived CDR1 and CDR2 are KGHDR and SFDVKD. The CDR3 covers 17 residues. V shed 4 bases and J shed 0 bases, with 16 bases lying between them.

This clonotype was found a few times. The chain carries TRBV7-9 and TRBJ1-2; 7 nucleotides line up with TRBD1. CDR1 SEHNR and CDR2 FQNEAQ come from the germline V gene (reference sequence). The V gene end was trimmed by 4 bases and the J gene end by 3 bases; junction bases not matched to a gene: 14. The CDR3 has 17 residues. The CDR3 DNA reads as TGTGCCAGCAGCTATACCGGGACAGAGTCCTTTTACTATGGCTACACCTTC. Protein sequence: CASSYTGTESFYYGYTF. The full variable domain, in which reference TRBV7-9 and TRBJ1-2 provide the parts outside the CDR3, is DTGVSQNPRHKITKRGQNVTFRCDPISEHNRLYWYRQTLGQGPEFLTYFQNEAQLEKSRLLSDRFSAERPKGSFSTLEIQRTEQGDSAMYLCASSYTGTESFYYGYTFGSGTRLTVV.

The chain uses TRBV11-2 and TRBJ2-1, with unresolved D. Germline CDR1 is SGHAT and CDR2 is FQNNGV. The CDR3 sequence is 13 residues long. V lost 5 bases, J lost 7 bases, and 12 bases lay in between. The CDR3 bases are TGTGCCAGCAGCCCCATCCGCAGTAATGAGCAGTTCTTC. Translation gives CASSPIRSNEQFF.

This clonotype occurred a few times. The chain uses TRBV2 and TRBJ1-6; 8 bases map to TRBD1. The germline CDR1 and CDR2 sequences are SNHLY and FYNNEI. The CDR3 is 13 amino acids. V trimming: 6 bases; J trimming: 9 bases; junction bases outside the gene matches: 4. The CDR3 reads CASRGDRSSPLHF. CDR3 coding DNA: TGTGCCAGCAGGGGGGACAGGAGTTCACCCCTCCACTTT. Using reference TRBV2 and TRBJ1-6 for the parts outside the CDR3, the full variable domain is EPEVTQTPSHQVTQMGQEVILRCVPISNHLYFYWYRQILGQKVEFLVSFYNNEISEKSEIFDDQFSVERPDGSNFTLKIRSTKLEDSAMYFCASRGDRSSPLHFGNGTRLTVT.

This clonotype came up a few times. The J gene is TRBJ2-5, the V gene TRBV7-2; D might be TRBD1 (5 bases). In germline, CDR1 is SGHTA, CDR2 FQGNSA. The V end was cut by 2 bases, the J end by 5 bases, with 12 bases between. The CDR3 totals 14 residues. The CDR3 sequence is CASSLSRGGETQYF. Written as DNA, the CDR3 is TGTGCCAGCAGCTTATCAAGGGGTGGGGAGACCCAGTACTTC. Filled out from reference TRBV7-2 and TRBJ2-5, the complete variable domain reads GAGVSQSPSNKVTEKGKDVELRCDPISGHTALYWYRQSLGQGLEFLIYFQGNSAPDKSGLPSDRFSAERTGGSVSTLTIQRTQQEDSAVYLCASSLSRGGETQYFGPGTRLLVL.

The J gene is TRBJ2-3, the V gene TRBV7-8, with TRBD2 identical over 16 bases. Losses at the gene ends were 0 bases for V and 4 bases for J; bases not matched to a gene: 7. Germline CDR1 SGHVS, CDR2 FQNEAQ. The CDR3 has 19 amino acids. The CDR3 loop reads CASSLAGTSGGAGADTQYF. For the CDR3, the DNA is TGTGCCAGCAGCTTAGCTGGGACTAGCGGGGGGGCCGGGGCAGATACGCAGTATTTT. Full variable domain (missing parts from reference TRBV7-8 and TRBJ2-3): GAGVSQSPRYKVAKRGQDVALRCDPISGHVSLFWYQQALGQGPEFLTYFQNEAQLDKSGLPSDRFFAERPEGSVSTLKIQRTQQEDSAVYLCASSLAGTSGGAGADTQYFGPGTRLTVL.

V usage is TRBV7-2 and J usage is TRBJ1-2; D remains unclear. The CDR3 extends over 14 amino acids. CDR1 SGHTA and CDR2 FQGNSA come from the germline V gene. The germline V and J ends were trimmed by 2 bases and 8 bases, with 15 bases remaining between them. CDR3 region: CASSLNGGVDGYTF. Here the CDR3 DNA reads TGTGCCAGCAGCTTAAATGGCGGGGTAGACGGCTACACCTTC.

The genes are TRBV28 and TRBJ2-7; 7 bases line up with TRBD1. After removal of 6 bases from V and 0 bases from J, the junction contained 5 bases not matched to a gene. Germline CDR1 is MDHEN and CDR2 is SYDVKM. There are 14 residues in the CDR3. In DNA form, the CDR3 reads TGTGCCAGCAGGAAAACAGGGGTCTCCTACGAGCAGTACTTC. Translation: CASRKTGVSYEQYF. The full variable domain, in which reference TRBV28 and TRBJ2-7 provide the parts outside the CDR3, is DVKVTQSSRYLVKRTGEKVFLECVQDMDHENMFWYRQDPGLGLRLIYFSYDVKMKEKGDIPEGYSVSREKKERFSLILESASTNQTSMYLCASRKTGVSYEQYFGPGTRLTVT.

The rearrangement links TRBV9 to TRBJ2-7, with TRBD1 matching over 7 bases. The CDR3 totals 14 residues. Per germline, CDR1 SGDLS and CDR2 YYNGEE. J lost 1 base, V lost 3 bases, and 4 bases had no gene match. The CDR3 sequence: CASSASTGSYEQYF. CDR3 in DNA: TGTGCCAGCAGCGCCTCGACAGGGTCCTACGAGCAGTACTTC.

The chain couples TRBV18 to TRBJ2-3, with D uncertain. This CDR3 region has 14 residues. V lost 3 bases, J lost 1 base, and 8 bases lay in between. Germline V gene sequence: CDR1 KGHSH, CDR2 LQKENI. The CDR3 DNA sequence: TGTGCCAGCTCACCTCTATGGGGCACAGATACGCAGTATTTT. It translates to CASSPLWGTDTQYF. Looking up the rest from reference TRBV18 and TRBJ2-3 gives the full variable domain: NAGVMQNPRHLVRRRGQEARLRCSPMKGHSHVYWYRQLPEEGLKFMVYLQKENIIDESGMPKERFSAEFPKEGPSILRIQQVVRGDSAAYFCASSPLWGTDTQYFGPGTRLTVL.